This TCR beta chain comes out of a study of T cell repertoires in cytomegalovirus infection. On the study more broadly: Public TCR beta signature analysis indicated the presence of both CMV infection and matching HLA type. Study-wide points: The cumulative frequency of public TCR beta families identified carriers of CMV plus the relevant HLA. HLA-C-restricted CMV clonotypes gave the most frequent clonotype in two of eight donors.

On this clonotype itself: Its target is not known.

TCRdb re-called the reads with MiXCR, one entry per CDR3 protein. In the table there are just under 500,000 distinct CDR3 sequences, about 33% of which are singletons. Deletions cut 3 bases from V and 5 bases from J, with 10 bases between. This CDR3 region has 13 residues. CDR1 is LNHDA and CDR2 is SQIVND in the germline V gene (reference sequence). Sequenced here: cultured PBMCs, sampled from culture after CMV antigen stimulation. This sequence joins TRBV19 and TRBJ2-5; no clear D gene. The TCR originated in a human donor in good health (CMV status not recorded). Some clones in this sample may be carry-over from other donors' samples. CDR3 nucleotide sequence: TGTGCCAGTAGTATCGAGGTCGGGGAGACCCAGTACTTC. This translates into CASSIEVGETQYF.